Only a few counts were recorded for the clone carrying this TCR beta chain. Antigen unknown. This may be a read error, as it is one base from a much larger clone. The sample belongs to a study of metastatic and nonmetastatic thyroid tumors. Broader study findings: As reported, TCR beta diversity in blood and tumor was significantly higher in malignant thyroid tumors than in benign nodules.

The CDR3 runs 14 residues. After removal of 5 bases from V and 3 bases from J, the junction contained 5 bases not matched to a gene. Per germline, CDR1 ENHRY and CDR2 SYGVKD. All patients reached thyroid surgery having received no treatment beforehand. TCRdb recomputed clones from the PCR reads via MiXCR. The sample has approximately 20,000 clones; over 20% are singletons. The sequence was obtained from a male donor with papillary thyroid cancer or a benign thyroid nodule (not recorded which). Some clones in this sample may be carry-over from other donors' samples. Sequenced material: tumor tissue. J is TRBJ2-5 and V is TRBV10-3; 8 nucleotides match TRBD1. This CDR3 is CAISRGTGEETQYF. The DNA for the CDR3 is TGTGCCATCAGTCGAGGGACAGGTGAAGAGACCCAGTACTTC.